The sample holds one count of the clone carrying this TCR beta chain. The data are from a study of cytomegalovirus exposure and HLA in healthy donors. Use of 60 Vbeta and 13 Jbeta primers characterized the PCR. The table came from immunoSEQ multiplex PCR; TCRdb's copy has only in-frame clones and leaves some out. Among approximately 72,000 clones, roughly four fifths were seen once, and the ten largest hold 1.5% to 2%. This CDR3 has 13 amino acids. Germline loops: CDR1 MNHEY, CDR2 SMNVEV (reference sequence). V was cut by 4 bases and J by 5 bases, with 11 bases left in between. This chain links TRBV27 with TRBJ1-1, with D perhaps TRBD1 (6 bases). The TCR sequence derives from a man in his late teens or twenties in good health and CMV-seronegative. Specimen: PBMCs. The CDR3 nucleotides are TGTGCCAGCAGTTGGACAGTGGGAACTGAAGCTTTCTTT. Its protein is CASSWTVGTEAFF.